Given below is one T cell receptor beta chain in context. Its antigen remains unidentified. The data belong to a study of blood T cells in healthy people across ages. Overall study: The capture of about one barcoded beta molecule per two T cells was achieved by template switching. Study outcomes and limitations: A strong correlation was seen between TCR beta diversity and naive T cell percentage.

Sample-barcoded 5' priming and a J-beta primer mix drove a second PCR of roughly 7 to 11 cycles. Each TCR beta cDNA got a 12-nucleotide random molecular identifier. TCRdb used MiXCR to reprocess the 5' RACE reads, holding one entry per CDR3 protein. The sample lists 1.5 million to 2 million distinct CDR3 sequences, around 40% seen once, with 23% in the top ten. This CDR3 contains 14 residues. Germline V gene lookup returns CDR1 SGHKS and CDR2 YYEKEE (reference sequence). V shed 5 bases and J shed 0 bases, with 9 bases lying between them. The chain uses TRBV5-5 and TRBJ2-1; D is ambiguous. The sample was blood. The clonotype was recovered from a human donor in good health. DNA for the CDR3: TGTGCCAGCAGTCCAACCGCCTCCTACAATGAGCAGTTCTTC. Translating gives CASSPTASYNEQFF.